The 30 T cell receptor beta chains given below trace back to one sample, sequenced in a study of neurological immune-mediated disorders. TCRdb re-analysed the 5' RACE reads in MiXCR, keeping a single row per CDR3 protein. This sample has 55,000 to 65,000 distinct CDR3 sequences, with 3.5% to 4.5% found just once. Sequencing input: PBMCs. The receptor source for this set is a woman aged 50 to 65 with multiple sclerosis.

There are many counts of this clonotype. This chain connects TRBV20-1 to TRBJ1-2; unclear D gene. V was clipped by 0 bases and J by 6 bases, with 17 bases between them. CDR1 is DFQATT and CDR2 is SNEGSKA in the germline V gene (reference sequence). CDR3 length equals 15 residues. The CDR3 is CSARENTLGSHGYTF. DNA for the CDR3: TGCAGTGCTAGAGAAAATACCCTTGGATCCCATGGCTACACCTTC.

This clonotype was counted a few times. The chain has TRBV18 and TRBJ2-4, with D possibly matching TRBD1 (6 bases). Germline V gene data show CDR1 as KGHSH and CDR2 as LQKENI. V was cut by 6 bases and J by 7 bases, with 16 bases left in between. The CDR3 is 14 residues long. The CDR3 DNA reads as TGTGCCAGCTCGGACAGCAACCTGGGGAACATTCAGTACTTC. This encodes CASSDSNLGNIQYF.

This clonotype was seen many times. The chain recombines TRBV5-1 with TRBJ1-2; D is undetermined. Germline V CDR1 and CDR2: SGHRS, YFSETQ. V was pared by 0 bases and J by 4 bases, with 16 bases between. This CDR3 region has 16 residues. The CDR3 sequence: CASSLETETTSYGYTF. The CDR3 DNA follows: TGCGCCAGCAGCTTGGAAACAGAAACCACATCCTATGGCTACACCTTC. Filled out from reference TRBV5-1 and TRBJ1-2, the complete variable domain reads KAGVTQTPRYLIKTRGQQVTLSCSPISGHRSVSWYQQTPGQGLQFLFEYFSETQRNKGNFPGRFSGRQFSNSRSEMNVSTLELGDSALYLCASSLETETTSYGYTFGSGTRLTVV.

This clonotype was detected many times. CDR3 sequence: CASCRQGRSPLHF. As DNA, the CDR3 is TGTGCCAGCTGCCGACAGGGTCGTTCACCCCTCCACTTT. The J gene is TRBJ1-6, the V gene TRBV12-3 or TRBV12-4; 7 positions agree with TRBD1. V gave up 8 bases and J gave up 9 bases; unmatched junction bases: 7. The CDR3 contains 13 residues.

This clonotype was found many times. This chain links TRBV7-9 with TRBJ2-5; D call uncertain. The CDR3 extends over 12 amino acids. The germline V gene encodes CDR1 SEHNR and CDR2 FQNEAQ (reference sequence). V was pared by 2 bases and J by 4 bases, with 5 bases between. The CDR3 bases are TGTGCCAGCAGCTTAATGGGAGAGACCCAGTACTTC. Translation: CASSLMGETQYF.

This clonotype was seen ten or more times. The chain has TRBV29-1 and TRBJ1-2; D uncertain. This CDR3 is 11 amino acids long. The V end lost 2 bases, the J end lost 7 bases, and 8 bases lay between the germline ends. Germline loops: CDR1 SQVTM, CDR2 ANQGSEA. Here the CDR3 reads CSVESRFGYTF. CDR3 nucleotides: TGCAGCGTTGAATCCAGGTTTGGCTACACCTTC. The full variable domain, rest sourced from reference TRBV29-1 and TRBJ1-2, is SAVISQKPSRDICQRGTSLTIQCQVDSQVTMMFWYRQQPGQSLTLIATANQGSEATYESGFVIDKFPISRPNLTFSTLTVSNMSPEDSSIYLCSVESRFGYTFGSGTRLTVV.

This clonotype was recorded many times. This chain uses TRBV7-2 with TRBJ2-3, with D uncertain. The germline V gene has CDR1 SGHTA and CDR2 FQGNSA. Trimming stripped 5 bases from V and 7 bases from J, with 10 bases between. The CDR3 runs 12 residues. This CDR3 is CASSPDLNTQYF. CDR3 bases: TGTGCCAGCAGCCCTGACTTGAATACGCAGTATTTT.

This clonotype was seen repeatedly, ten times or more. The genes are TRBV20-1 and TRBJ2-5; 8 bases map to TRBD1. In germline, CDR1 is DFQATT, CDR2 SNEGSKA (reference sequence). CDR3 length: 14 amino acids. V lost 3 bases, J lost 3 bases, and 6 bases stayed unmatched. CDR3 region: CSARVGQGKETQYF. The CDR3 coding sequence is TGCAGTGCTAGGGTTGGACAGGGAAAAGAGACCCAGTACTTC.

This clonotype was observed at least ten times. V is TRBV5-1 and J is TRBJ2-6, with D unresolved. Germline V gene sequence: CDR1 SGHRS, CDR2 YFSETQ. The CDR3 consists of 15 residues. Trimming took off 0 bases at V and 2 bases at J, with 6 bases between the two ends. For the CDR3, the DNA is TGCGCCAGCAGCTTGGCTGGGACTGGGGCCAACGTCCTGACTTTC. Protein sequence: CASSLAGTGANVLTF.

There are a few counts of this clonotype. The chain couples TRBV7-2 to TRBJ2-7; 10 bases are a match to TRBD2. Per the germline V gene, CDR1 is SGHTA and CDR2 is FQGNSA. With 5 bases clipped from V and 6 bases from J, the junction kept 10 bases outside the gene matches. The length of the CDR3 is 15 residues. The CDR3 region is CASSLMSGRAIEQYF. The CDR3 nucleotides are TGTGCCAGCAGCCTGATGAGCGGGAGGGCCATCGAGCAGTACTTC. Using reference TRBV7-2 and TRBJ2-7 for the parts outside the CDR3, the full variable domain is GAGVSQSPSNKVTEKGKDVELRCDPISGHTALYWYRQSLGQGLEFLIYFQGNSAPDKSGLPSDRFSAERTGGSVSTLTIQRTQQEDSAVYLCASSLMSGRAIEQYFGPGTRLTVT.

This clonotype was recorded many times. The chain combines TRBV20-1 with TRBJ1-2, with a tentative D call TRBD1 (6 bases). Trimming took 6 bases from V and 0 from J, leaving 11 bases between them. The CDR3 has 13 amino acids. The germline V gene encodes CDR1 DFQATT and CDR2 SNEGSKA (reference sequence). The CDR3 sequence: CSAPGQPNYGYTF. The CDR3 coding sequence is TGCAGTGCACCCGGACAGCCTAACTATGGCTACACCTTC.

This clonotype was detected ten times or more. The gene calls are TRBV5-1 and TRBJ2-3; 13 nucleotides align to TRBD2. In germline, CDR1 is SGHRS, CDR2 YFSETQ. This CDR3 region has 16 residues. V lost 2 bases and J lost 5; bases outside the gene matches: 5. The CDR3 DNA follows: TGCGCCAGCAGCTTCCAAGGACTAGCGGGAGAAGATACGCAGTATTTT. The encoded protein is CASSFQGLAGEDTQYF.

Many counts were recorded for this clonotype. The chain recombines TRBV27 with TRBJ1-1, with D possibly matching TRBD1 (6 bases). Germline lookup yields CDR1 MNHEY and CDR2 SMNVEV (reference sequence). Trimming cost V 0 bases and J 2 bases, with 10 bases left between them. The CDR3 covers 15 residues. This chain's CDR3 is CASSLSPGANTEAFF. The CDR3 region has the DNA TGTGCCAGCAGTTTATCACCGGGGGCCAACACTGAAGCTTTCTTT.

This clonotype has a handful of counts. V and J are TRBV6-6 and TRBJ1-5; D perhaps matches TRBD1 (5 bases). The germline V gene has CDR1 MNHNY and CDR2 SVGAGI (reference sequence). The CDR3 has 14 amino acids. V was clipped by 2 bases and J by 0 bases, with 5 bases between them. CDR3 region: CASSYTGSNQPQHF. The CDR3 DNA sequence: TGTGCCAGCAGTTACACAGGTAGCAATCAGCCCCAGCATTTT.

This clonotype showed up many times. The gene calls are TRBV5-1 and TRBJ1-5, with D perhaps TRBD1 (5 bases). Trimming cost V 0 bases and J 0 bases, with 10 bases left between them. This CDR3 is 16 amino acids long. Germline lookup yields CDR1 SGHRS and CDR2 YFSETQ. The CDR3 is CASSLGEGYSNQPQHF. DNA of the CDR3: TGCGCCAGCAGCTTGGGAGAGGGGTATAGCAATCAGCCCCAGCATTTT.

This clonotype was found many times. V and J are TRBV5-1 and TRBJ2-7; no clear D. The length of the CDR3 is 13 residues. Germline-derived CDR1 and CDR2 are SGHRS and YFSETQ. Trimming left V 0 bases short and J 2 bases short, with 6 bases between. This chain's CDR3 is CASSLASPYEQYF. In nucleotides, the CDR3 is TGCGCCAGCAGCTTGGCCAGCCCCTACGAGCAGTACTTC.

This clonotype was detected ten times or more. The CDR3 DNA reads as TGTGCCATCAGTGAGTCTTGGACTAGCTCCTACAATGAGCAGTTCTTC. Protein product: CAISESWTSSYNEQFF. The rearrangement links TRBV10-3 to TRBJ2-1, with 7 bases that match TRBD2. J lost 0 bases, V lost 0 bases, and 2 bases had no gene match. The CDR3 runs 16 residues. CDR1 and CDR2 from the germline V gene are ENHRY and SYGVKD.

The gene calls are TRBV5-1 and TRBJ2-3; D remains unclear. In germline, CDR1 is SGHRS, CDR2 YFSETQ. V dropped 0 bases and J dropped 2 bases, with 7 bases sitting between them. The length of the CDR3 is 14 residues. The chain's CDR3 is CASSLVELTDTQYF. CDR3 DNA: TGCGCCAGCAGCTTGGTTGAACTCACAGATACGCAGTATTTT.

This clonotype is medium-sized in the sample. The chain has TRBV7-2 and TRBJ1-1; D uncertain. Germline CDR1 reads SGHTA; CDR2 reads FQGNSA. There are 14 residues in the CDR3. V lost 3 bases to trimming and J lost 0 bases, with 8 bases between them. The CDR3 sequence is CASSFGMLNTEAFF. The CDR3 DNA follows: TGTGCCAGCAGCTTCGGGATGTTGAACACTGAAGCTTTCTTT.

This clonotype was observed many times. This chain connects TRBV7-9 to TRBJ1-4; D may be TRBD1 (6 bases). Deletions cut 7 bases from V and 8 bases from J, with 17 bases between. The CDR3 loop spans 14 amino acids. In germline, CDR1 is SEHNR, CDR2 FQNEAQ (reference sequence). CDR3 coding DNA: TGTGCCAGCAACTCCCTCAGGGGAGGCGAAAAACTGTTTTTT. It is translated as CASNSLRGGEKLFF.

This clonotype was seen repeatedly, ten times or more. J is TRBJ2-2 and V is TRBV27, with 12 bases matching TRBD1. J was trimmed by 4 bases and V by 6 bases; bases with no gene match: 9. The germline gives CDR1 MNHEY, CDR2 SMNVEV (reference sequence). This CDR3 spans 17 amino acids. The CDR3 DNA reads as TGTGCCAGCAGCTGGGGACAGGGGGCATTGAGCACCGGGGAGCTGTTTTTT. Residues: CASSWGQGALSTGELFF.

This clonotype was counted at least ten times. The chain combines TRBV7-2 with TRBJ2-7, with D possibly being TRBD2 (6 bases). The CDR3 extends over 16 amino acids. CDR1 and CDR2 from the germline V gene are SGHTA and FQGNSA. Trimming cost V 5 bases and J 1 base, with 18 bases left between them. The CDR3: CASSISGLLGSYEQYF. CDR3 coding DNA: TGTGCCAGCAGCATATCGGGACTCTTGGGATCCTACGAGCAGTACTTC. Variable domain in full (rest from reference TRBV7-2 and TRBJ2-7): GAGVSQSPSNKVTEKGKDVELRCDPISGHTALYWYRQSLGQGLEFLIYFQGNSAPDKSGLPSDRFSAERTGGSVSTLTIQRTQQEDSAVYLCASSISGLLGSYEQYFGPGTRLTVT.

This clonotype was picked up many times. The rearrangement joins TRBV5-1 to TRBJ1-1; no clear D. The CDR3 has 14 residues. CDR1 and CDR2 (germline): SGHRS, YFSETQ. Trimming shortened V by 0 bases and J by 0 bases, and 6 bases separated the two germline ends. In nucleotides, the CDR3 is TGCGCCAGCAGCTTGGGACCCGTGAACACTGAAGCTTTCTTT. Protein: CASSLGPVNTEAFF.

This clonotype was picked up many times. CDR3 nucleotide sequence: TGTGCCAGCAGTGATGGCGGGCTCTCCTACGAGCAGTACTTC. It encodes CASSDGGLSYEQYF. The genes are TRBV2 and TRBJ2-7, with TRBD2 as a possible D gene (5 bases). The CDR3 runs 14 residues. CDR1 and CDR2 from the germline V gene are SNHLY and FYNNEI. The ends were cut back, 3 bases at V and 0 bases at J, with 9 bases in the middle.

V gene TRBV4-2 combines with J gene TRBJ2-1; weak D call: TRBD1 (5 bases). Germline V gene data show CDR1 as LGHNA and CDR2 as YNFKEQ. The CDR3 consists of 12 residues. The germline V and J ends were trimmed by 3 bases and 5 bases, with 5 bases remaining between them. CDR3 sequence: CASSQTDNEQFF. The CDR3 region has the DNA TGTGCCAGCAGCCAGACAGACAATGAGCAGTTCTTC.

The chain recombines TRBV5-1 with TRBJ2-3; D is perhaps TRBD2 (5 bases). With 0 bases removed from V and 4 bases from J, the gap between germline ends came to 6 bases. The CDR3 has 13 amino acids. The V gene's germline CDR1 is SGHRS and CDR2 YFSETQ. The CDR3 DNA is TGCGCCAGCAGCTTGGCTAGCCCAGATACGCAGTATTTT. This encodes CASSLASPDTQYF.

The table lists this clonotype with many counts. The chain uses TRBV5-5 and TRBJ2-5, with D uncertain. Trimming removed 3 bases from V and 2 bases from J, with 17 bases in between. The CDR3 runs to 16 residues. The germline V gene has CDR1 SGHKS and CDR2 YYEKEE (reference sequence). CDR3 in amino acids: CASSSFPPGSQETQYF. The CDR3 DNA sequence: TGTGCCAGCAGCTCCTTCCCCCCCGGGTCGCAAGAGACCCAGTACTTC.

At least ten counts were recorded for this clonotype. V usage is TRBV5-6 and J usage is TRBJ2-1; the D gene is possibly TRBD2 (5 bases). Trimming removed 4 bases at V and 15 bases at J, with 17 bases between. The CDR3 loop spans 12 amino acids. Germline V gene sequence: CDR1 SGHDT, CDR2 YYEEEE. Here the CDR3 reads CASSRPLGSRFF. The CDR3 DNA reads TGTGCCAGCAGCCGACCTCTGGGGAGCAGGTTCTTC.

Ten or more counts support this clonotype. This chain joins TRBV5-1 and TRBJ2-1, with D tentatively TRBD2 (5 bases). This CDR3 comprises 15 residues. V dropped 4 bases and J dropped 3 bases, with 14 bases sitting between them. Germline CDR1 and CDR2: SGHRS and YFSETQ. CDR3 amino acids: CASSLSQGSYNEQFF. In nucleotides, the CDR3 is TGCGCCAGCAGCCTAAGCCAAGGGAGCTACAATGAGCAGTTCTTC.

For the CDR3, the DNA is TGTGCCAGCAGCTTGAAAAAGAACTATGGCTACACCTTC. Translation gives CASSLKKNYGYTF. This rearrangement joins TRBV7-6 to TRBJ1-2; no clear D. V dropped 3 bases and J dropped 2 bases, with 7 bases sitting between them. Germline V gene lookup returns CDR1 SGHVS and CDR2 FNYEAQ. The CDR3 runs to 13 residues.